What follows are 21 T cell receptor beta chains derived from one specimen sequenced in a study of multiple sclerosis patients with progressive multifocal leukoencephalopathy. Clones were sequenced by immunoSEQ multiplex PCR, and TCRdb holds only the in-frame ones, with some missing. The sample consists of 25,000 to 35,000 clones, roughly 87% of them appearing once. The sample's time point: time of PML onset. The source was PBMCs, collected from a patient treated with natalizumab. The receptors shown here come from a human donor with progressive multifocal leukoencephalopathy.

The chain couples TRBV10-2 to TRBJ1-1; D possibly corresponds to TRBD1 (6 bases). The germline CDR1 and CDR2 sequences are WSHSY and SAAADI. This CDR3 has 15 amino acids. Trimming pared 3 bases from V and 4 bases from J, leaving 15 bases between. In DNA, the CDR3 is TGCGCCAGCAGTGACCCCGAGGGGGGGTCCACTGAAGCTTTCTTT. Its protein is CASSDPEGGSTEAFF.

The gene calls are TRBV13 and TRBJ1-4; D is unclear. Germline V gene lookup returns CDR1 PRHDT and CDR2 FYEKMQ (reference sequence). This CDR3 spans 13 amino acids. V lost 1 base to trimming and J lost 3 bases, with 3 bases between them. For the CDR3, the DNA is TGTGCCAGCAGCTTAGTTGCTAATGAAAAACTGTTTTTT. This encodes CASSLVANEKLFF.

The chain links TRBV11-2 to TRBJ1-1; the D gene is possibly TRBD1 (5 bases). The germline CDR1 and CDR2 sequences are SGHAT and FQNNGV. The CDR3 spans 15 residues. Trimming took 4 bases from V and 6 from J, leaving 18 bases between them. In DNA form, the CDR3 reads TGTGCCAGCAGCTCCTCACCCGGGACCAGGGCTGAAGCTTTCTTT. Translated, it gives CASSSSPGTRAEAFF.

The chain uses TRBV5-1 and TRBJ2-2; tentatively, D is TRBD1 (6 bases). Trimming took 3 bases from V and 2 from J, leaving 11 bases between them. This CDR3 is built from 15 residues. Germline V gene sequence: CDR1 SGHRS, CDR2 YFSETQ. CDR3 DNA sequence: TGCGCCAGCAGCTCCGGACAGTTAAACACCGGGGAGCTGTTTTTT. Its protein is CASSSGQLNTGELFF.

This sequence joins TRBV2 and TRBJ2-3; 12 bases line up with TRBD2. Germline loops: CDR1 SNHLY, CDR2 FYNNEI. The trim removed 7 bases at V and 5 bases at J, leaving 4 bases unmatched. This CDR3 comprises 14 residues. CDR3 nucleotides: TGTGCCAGCATACCGGGACTAGCGGGAGATACGCAGTATTTT. It encodes CASIPGLAGDTQYF. The whole variable domain, remainder taken from reference TRBV2 and TRBJ2-3, is EPEVTQTPSHQVTQMGQEVILRCVPISNHLYFYWYRQILGQKVEFLVSFYNNEISEKSEIFDDQFSVERPDGSNFTLKIRSTKLEDSAMYFCASIPGLAGDTQYFGPGTRLTVL.

The genes are TRBV18 and TRBJ1-2, with TRBD1 matching over 7 bases. The germline V gene encodes CDR1 KGHSH and CDR2 LQKENI. There are 14 residues in the CDR3. The J segment lost 10 bases and the V segment lost 6 bases, leaving 14 bases of the junction unmatched. CDR3 region: CASSPPNVQGDYTF. In nucleotides, the CDR3 is TGTGCCAGCTCCCCCCCTAATGTTCAGGGGGACTACACCTTC.

This clone showed up just once. The rearrangement joins TRBV5-4 to TRBJ1-1; D gene uncertain. This CDR3 is 13 amino acids long. Looked up from germline, CDR1 is SGHNT and CDR2 is YYREEE (reference sequence). V shed 3 bases and J shed 0 bases, with 6 bases lying between them. The CDR3 nucleotides are TGTGCCAGCAGCTGGGCAATGAACACTGAAGCTTTCTTT. This sequence encodes CASSWAMNTEAFF.

The chain links TRBV6-1 to TRBJ1-1, with D uncertain. Germline loops: CDR1 MNHNS, CDR2 SASEGT. The CDR3 covers 11 residues. Deletions cut 5 bases from V and 3 bases from J, with 4 bases between. In nucleotides, the CDR3 is TGTGCCAGCAGTTTGGACACTGAAGCTTTCTTT. This translates into CASSLDTEAFF.

There are a few counts of this clone. Here the CDR3 DNA reads TGTGCCAGCAGTTACTTACGGACAGGGGGAACCTATGGCTACACCTTC. Encoded protein: CASSYLRTGGTYGYTF. The chain carries TRBV6-5 and TRBJ1-2, with 10 bases identical to TRBD1. The CDR3 loop spans 16 amino acids. Germline V CDR1 and CDR2: MNHEY, SVGAGI. The V gene end was trimmed by 1 base and the J gene end by 4 bases; junction bases not matched to a gene: 6.

The chain has TRBV19 and TRBJ1-3; a weak D match, TRBD1 (5 bases). Germline CDR1 reads LNHDA; CDR2 reads SQIVND (reference sequence). This CDR3 is 14 amino acids long. Trimming shortened V by 4 bases and J by 2 bases, and 9 bases separated the two germline ends. The CDR3 sequence is CASSTGTAGNTIYF. The DNA for the CDR3 is TGTGCCAGTAGTACCGGGACCGCTGGAAACACCATATATTTT.

The rearrangement joins TRBV6-5 to TRBJ1-2; no clear D. The CDR3 runs 14 residues. The V gene lost 2 bases and the J gene lost 8 bases, with 15 bases spanning the gap. CDR1 and CDR2 (germline): MNHEY, SVGAGI. This CDR3 is CASSYQLAAEGYTF. The CDR3 bases are TGTGCCAGCAGTTACCAACTGGCGGCCGAGGGCTACACCTTC.

V is TRBV6-6 and J is TRBJ1-2, with D maybe TRBD1 (5 bases). The V end lost 10 bases, the J end lost 0 bases, and 15 bases lay between the germline ends. The CDR3 runs to 14 residues. Germline-derived CDR1 and CDR2 are MNHNY and SVGAGI (reference sequence). CDR3 nucleotides: TGTGCCAACCGCCGGGACGCCTCTAACTATGGCTACACCTTC. The encoded protein is CANRRDASNYGYTF.

The table lists this clone with a count of one. The chain links TRBV4-3 to TRBJ1-3, with D perhaps matching TRBD1 (6 bases). This CDR3 has 15 residues. Germline CDR1 is LGHNA and CDR2 is YSLEER. Between the trimmed V and J ends, which lost 0 bases and 8 bases, there was a span of 14 bases. For the CDR3, the DNA is TGCGCCAGCAGCCAAGAATCGGCCAGGGGAGACACCATATATTTT. Translated: CASSQESARGDTIYF.

The chain carries TRBV28 and TRBJ1-2, with 7 positions matching TRBD1. The CDR3 length is 14 residues. CDR1 is MDHEN and CDR2 is SYDVKM in the germline V gene. V dropped 7 bases and J dropped 4; count of bases not matched to a gene: 9. The CDR3 loop reads CASIAGGGFYGYTF. The DNA for the CDR3 is TGTGCCAGCATCGCAGGGGGGGGATTCTATGGCTACACCTTC.

This rearrangement joins TRBV5-4 to TRBJ1-1; unclear D gene. This CDR3 comprises 15 residues. Germline CDR1 reads SGHNT; CDR2 reads YYREEE (reference sequence). The ends were cut back, 2 bases at V and 5 bases at J, with 16 bases in the middle. CDR3 coding DNA: TGTGCCAGCAGCTTACCGGAAGGTGGGCGAACTGAAGCTTTCTTT. Its protein product is CASSLPEGGRTEAFF.

V usage is TRBV7-9 and J usage is TRBJ2-2; D is ambiguous. V gave up 5 bases and J gave up 0 bases, with 7 bases separating them. Germline V lookup: CDR1 SEHNR, CDR2 FQNEAQ (reference sequence). This CDR3 is 14 amino acids long. The CDR3 sequence: CASSVTANTGELFF. The CDR3 nucleotides read TGTGCCAGCAGCGTTACAGCGAACACCGGGGAGCTGTTTTTT.

The chain carries TRBV16 and TRBJ2-2; possibly TRBD2 for D (6 bases). Trimming took 5 bases from V and 0 from J, leaving 10 bases between them. This CDR3 region has 15 residues. Germline CDR1 and CDR2: KGHSY and FQNENV. The CDR3 spells CASSGRRANTGELFF. CDR3 nucleotide sequence: TGTGCCAGCAGCGGGAGGAGGGCGAACACCGGGGAGCTGTTTTTT. Variable domain in full (rest from reference TRBV16 and TRBJ2-2): GEEVAQTPKHLVRGEGQKAKLYCAPIKGHSYVFWYQQVLKNEFKFLISFQNENVFDETGMPKERFSAKCLPNSPCSLEIQATKLEDSAVYFCASSGRRANTGELFFGEGSRLTVL.

V usage is TRBV28 and J usage is TRBJ1-2; possible D gene TRBD1, 5 bases. In germline, CDR1 is MDHEN, CDR2 SYDVKM. The V end was cut by 4 bases, the J end by 4 bases, with 19 bases between. This CDR3 contains 16 residues. This CDR3 is CASSSQSADRLYGYTF. For the CDR3, the DNA is TGTGCCAGCAGTTCTCAATCTGCCGACAGACTCTATGGCTACACCTTC.

This chain uses TRBV10-1 with TRBJ2-1; the D gene is possibly TRBD1 (5 bases). This CDR3 has 13 residues. V was cut by 0 bases and J by 7 bases, with 7 bases left in between. Germline V gene data show CDR1 as WNHNN and CDR2 as SYGVQD (reference sequence). The CDR3 DNA sequence: TGCGCCAGCAGTGAGTCGGGGCTGAATGAGCAGTTCTTC. Residues: CASSESGLNEQFF.

This chain uses TRBV9 with TRBJ2-1; 7 bases map to TRBD2. After removal of 2 bases from V and 6 bases from J, the junction contained 2 bases not matched to a gene. The V gene's germline CDR1 is SGDLS and CDR2 YYNGEE. The length of the CDR3 is 13 residues. The CDR3 DNA sequence: TGTGCCAGCAGCGTTAGCGGGTCCAATGAGCAGTTCTTC. Protein product: CASSVSGSNEQFF.

The V gene is TRBV5-5, the J gene TRBJ1-4, with a possible D match to TRBD1 (6 bases). The CDR3 length is 17 residues. Germline loops: CDR1 SGHKS, CDR2 YYEKEE (reference sequence). The germline V and J ends were trimmed by 2 bases and 0 bases, with 14 bases remaining between them. The CDR3, as DNA: TGTGCCAGCAGCTTAGGCCCGCCAGGGGCAACTAATGAAAAACTGTTTTTT. Translating gives CASSLGPPGATNEKLFF.